This T cell receptor (beta chain) was retrieved from a study of low-dose radiotherapy and immunotherapy resistance in tumors. Overall study context: Doses of 0.5 Gy per fraction every 2 weeks, totaling 6.5 Gy, went to Cohort 1.

Ten or more counts support this clonotype. The CDR3 consists of 16 residues. Germline V gene lookup returns CDR1 MDHEN and CDR2 SYDVKM. The junction had 6 bases not matched to a gene; V was cut back by 2 bases and J by 5 bases. With TRAV- and TRBV-specific primers, first-strand cDNA was made, covering the alpha and beta chains. TCRs were amplified for around 21 PCR cycles with a constant-region primer and V-primer adapter. Researchers amplified the isolated mRNA using in vitro transcription. One entry per CDR3 protein results from TCRdb running MiXCR on the reads. This sample has about 39,000 distinct CDR3 sequences; less than 40% occur once, and the top ten carry around 4%. Time point meaning: before trial treatment.

The clonotype was recovered from a male donor with gallbladder cancer. The chain carries TRBV28 and TRBJ1-4; 9 bases fit TRBD1. This sample comprised PBMCs, obtained before treatment. The CDR3 sequence: CASSLPRTGGNEKLFF. In DNA, the CDR3 is TGTGCCAGCAGTTTACCCCGCACAGGGGGCAATGAAAAACTGTTTTTT.